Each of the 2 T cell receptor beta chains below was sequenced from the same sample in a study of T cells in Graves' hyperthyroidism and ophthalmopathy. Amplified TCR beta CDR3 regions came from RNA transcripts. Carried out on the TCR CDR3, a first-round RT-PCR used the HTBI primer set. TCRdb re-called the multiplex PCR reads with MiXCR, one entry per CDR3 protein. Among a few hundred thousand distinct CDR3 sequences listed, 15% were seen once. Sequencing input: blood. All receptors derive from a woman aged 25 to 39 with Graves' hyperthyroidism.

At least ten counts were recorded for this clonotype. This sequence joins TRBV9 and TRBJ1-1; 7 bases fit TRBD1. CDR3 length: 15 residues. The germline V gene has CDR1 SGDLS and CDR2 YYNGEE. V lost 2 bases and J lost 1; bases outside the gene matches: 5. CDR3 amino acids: CASSVRQGENTEAFF. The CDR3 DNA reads TGTGCCAGCAGCGTTCGACAGGGTGAGAACACTGAAGCTTTCTTT.

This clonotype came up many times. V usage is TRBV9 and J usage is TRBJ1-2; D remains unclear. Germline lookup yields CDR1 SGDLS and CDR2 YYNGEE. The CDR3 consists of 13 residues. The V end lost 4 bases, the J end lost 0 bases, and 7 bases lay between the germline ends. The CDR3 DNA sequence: TGTGCCAGCAGCATCGGGTCTAACTATGGCTACACCTTC. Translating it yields CASSIGSNYGYTF.